Shown below are 14 T cell receptor beta chains from a single sample sequenced in a study of tissue T cells after allogeneic stem cell transplantation. The data were produced by immunoSEQ multiplex PCR, yet TCRdb's version contains in-frame clones alone and is incomplete. The repertoire consists of approximately 47,000 clones, with less than 75% occurring once and the leading ten covering 0.7%. The material sequenced was sorted cells pooled from one or two spleens. The receptors were gathered from a pool of C57BL/6 mice in good health.

Concerning this clone itself: Genes here carry mouse names. The CDR3 end falls 1 residue outside the read, so it is completed with the germline J gene. V and J are TRBV12-2 and TRBJ2-1, with no clear D. The CDR3 totals 10 residues. V was shortened by 1 base and J by 9 bases, with 3 bases between the two germline ends. The germline V gene has CDR1 SGHLS and CDR2 HYDKME. CDR3 bases read: TGTGCCAGCTCTCTGAGTGAGCAGTTC. The encoded protein is CASSLSEQF. The entire CDR3 sequence reads CASSLSEQFF. The entire variable domain, with the rest obtained from reference TRBV12-2 and TRBJ2-1, is as follows: NSGVVQSPRYIIKGKGERSILKCIPISGHLSVAWYQQTQGQELKFFIQHYDKMERDKGNLPSRFSVQQFDDYHSEMNMSALELEDSAVYFCASSLSEQFFGPGTRLTVL.

Concerning this clone itself: Any gene name here is a mouse gene name. Read coverage stops 1 residue before the CDR3 terminus; the germline J gene supplies the remainder. This chain joins TRBV19 and TRBJ2-7; D is uncertain. CDR3 length: 12 amino acids. V lost 1 base, J lost 4 bases, and 6 bases lay in between. Germline V gene lookup returns CDR1 FNHDT and CDR2 SITEND (reference sequence). The CDR3 is CASSIKQYEQYF. The sequenced CDR3 bases are TGTGCCAGCAGTATAAAACAGTATGAACAGTAC.

In its sample, this clone was seen a few times. All gene names here are mouse names. The read terminates 1 residue before the CDR3 end, so the remaining end is supplied by the germline J gene. The chain couples TRBV19 to TRBJ1-3; 7 bases match TRBD1. The CDR3 is 13 amino acids. J lost 2 bases, V lost 7 bases, and 3 bases had no gene match. Germline V gives CDR1 FNHDT, CDR2 SITEND (reference sequence). CDR3 loop: CASRGTAGNTLYF. The covered CDR3 bases are TGTGCCAGCCGAGGGACAGCTGGAAATACGCTCTAT.

Notes on this clone: The germline and genes are mouse ones. The sequenced part of the CDR3 DNA is TGTGCCAGCTCTCTCCAGGGTTATGCTGAGCAGTTC. Translated, it gives CASSLQGYAEQF. The CDR3 in full is CASSLQGYAEQFF. The chain recombines TRBV12-2 with TRBJ2-1; a weak D match, TRBD1 (5 bases). The observed sequence ends 1 residue before the CDR3 terminus, with the missing tail filled in from the germline J gene. CDR1 and CDR2 from the germline V gene are SGHLS and HYDKME. There are 13 residues in the CDR3. Trimming left V 0 bases short and J 4 bases short, with 6 bases between.

Remarks on this clone: Here the gene names and germline are mouse. The CDR3 extends 1 residue past the end of the read, so its final part is completed from the germline J gene. The genes are TRBV12-1 and TRBJ2-4; 8 bases fit TRBD2. CDR1 and CDR2 from the germline V gene are SGHSN and HYEKVE. The CDR3 totals 13 residues. V lost 0 bases, J lost 7 bases, and 2 bases stayed unmatched. The covered CDR3 bases are TGTGCCAGCTCTCTCGGTGGGGGGGACACCTTGTAC. Translated: CASSLGGGDTLY. The whole CDR3 region reads CASSLGGGDTLYF.

For this clone: Gene and germline names: mouse. Read coverage stops 1 residue before the CDR3 terminus; the germline J gene supplies the remainder. The chain carries TRBV1 and TRBJ2-7; 12 bases line up with TRBD1. This CDR3 has 14 amino acids. Germline V gene data show CDR1 as NSQYPW and CDR2 as LRSPGD (reference sequence). The J segment lost 7 bases and the V segment lost 6 bases, leaving 7 bases of the junction unmatched. The CDR3 is CTCRRGQGAREQYF. The covered CDR3 bases are TGCACCTGCAGGCGGGGACAGGGGGCGCGCGAACAGTAC.

As regards this clone: The genes are named according to mouse. The read terminates 1 residue before the CDR3 end, so the remaining end is supplied by the germline J gene. The chain has TRBV4 and TRBJ2-1; 12 positions agree with TRBD2. Unmatched junction bases numbered 4, after V lost 5 bases and J lost 2 bases. This CDR3 has 16 amino acids. Germline CDR1 is LGHDT and CDR2 is YNNKQL (reference sequence). CDR3 DNA (partial): TGTGCCAGCAGCAAGAGGGACTGGGGGGACTATGCTGAGCAGTTC. It codes for CASSKRDWGDYAEQF. The full CDR3 is CASSKRDWGDYAEQFF.

A remark on this clone: Genes and germline come from the mouse. With the read ending 1 residue before the CDR3 end, the germline J gene is used to fill in that end. J is TRBJ2-1 and V is TRBV31, with 8 bases aligning to TRBD2. This CDR3 has 13 amino acids. Germline values: CDR1 GKSSPN, CDR2 SITVG. The trim removed 4 bases at V and 1 base at J, leaving 0 bases unmatched. The CDR3 loop reads CAWTGGNYAEQFF. The part of the CDR3 DNA that was read is TGTGCCTGGACTGGGGGGAACTATGCTGAGCAGTTC. The variable domain in full, with the rest retrieved from reference TRBV31 and TRBJ2-1, is AQTIHQWPVAEIKAVGSPLSLGCTIKGKSSPNLYWYWQATGGTLQQLFYSITVGQVESVVQLNLSASRPKDDQFILSTEKLLLSHSGFYLCAWTGGNYAEQFFGPGTRLTVL.

Comment on this clone: Gene names and germline match the mouse. Read data end 1 residue before the CDR3 end; the end is taken from the germline J gene. The chain employs TRBV13-1 and TRBJ2-3; 7 bases line up with TRBD1. The CDR3 spans 15 residues. With V trimmed by 0 bases and J by 3 bases, 4 bases remained unmatched. Germline V gene sequence: CDR1 NSHNY, CDR2 SYGAGN. The DNA read from the CDR3 is TGTGCCAGCAGTGATGTGACAGGGTTCGCAGAAACGCTGTAT. Amino acid sequence: CASSDVTGFAETLY. The CDR3 in its entirety is CASSDVTGFAETLYF.

Concerning this clone itself: Each gene name is a mouse one. The CDR3 end falls 1 residue outside the read, so it is completed with the germline J gene. This chain links TRBV13-3 with TRBJ2-7; D is unclear. Trimming stripped 5 bases from V and 0 bases from J, with 9 bases between. There are 13 residues in the CDR3. Germline-derived CDR1 and CDR2 are NNHDY and SYVADS. The covered CDR3 bases are TGTGCCAGCAGATTTCAGAGCTCCTATGAACAGTAC. This encodes CASRFQSSYEQY. Given in full, the CDR3 is CASRFQSSYEQYF.

Details on this clone: Mouse gene names and germline throughout. Sequencing ends 1 residue short of the CDR3 end; the germline J gene provides the rest. This rearrangement joins TRBV15 to TRBJ2-4, with D hard to call. Germline V gene lookup returns CDR1 SGHND and CDR2 FRSKSL. The CDR3 runs 14 residues. The V end was cut by 6 bases, the J end by 0 bases, with 10 bases between. CDR3 residues: CASRPGSSQNTLYF. The covered CDR3 bases are TGTGCCAGCAGGCCCGGGTCTAGTCAAAACACCTTGTAC.

In this sample, this clone turned up once. Gene names refer to mouse genes. The read gets to within 1 residue of the CDR3 end, and the germline J gene fills in the rest. The chain carries TRBV12-2 and TRBJ2-3, with D perhaps assigned TRBD1 or TRBD2 (5 bases each). The V gene lost 0 bases and the J gene lost 0 bases, with 9 bases spanning the gap. Per germline, CDR1 SGHLS and CDR2 HYDKME. The CDR3 has 15 residues. CDR3 protein: CASSLYRDSAETLYF. The DNA read from the CDR3 is TGTGCCAGCTCTCTCTACCGGGACAGTGCAGAAACGCTGTAT.

Remarks on this clone: Mouse gene names apply. Coverage ceases 1 residue before the CDR3 finishes, and the germline J gene fills in the end. Different DNA sequences within this sample yield the same CDR3. The chain has TRBV13-3 and TRBJ2-7; 7 bases are a match to TRBD2. The CDR3 contains 14 residues. The ends lost 2 bases at V and 0 bases at J; junction bases unmatched: 2. Germline V gives CDR1 NNHDY, CDR2 SYVADS. The CDR3 spells CASSDWGSSYEQYF. Partial CDR3 DNA: TGTGCCAGCAGTGACTGGGGGAGCTCCTATGAACAGTAC.

A remark on this clone: The genes are named according to mouse. The DNA ends 1 residue before the CDR3 does, and the rest of the CDR3 is filled in from the germline J gene. The chain has TRBV20 and TRBJ1-6; no firm D call. TRBJ1-6 is sorted into the ORF group, with uncertain function. Germline V CDR1 and CDR2: GFQATS, STVNSAI. This CDR3 is built from 13 residues. The V gene lost 1 base and the J gene lost 4 bases, with 5 bases spanning the gap. The CDR3 region is CGARVTYNSPLYF. CDR3 bases read: TGTGGTGCTAGGGTAACATATAATTCGCCCCTCTAC.